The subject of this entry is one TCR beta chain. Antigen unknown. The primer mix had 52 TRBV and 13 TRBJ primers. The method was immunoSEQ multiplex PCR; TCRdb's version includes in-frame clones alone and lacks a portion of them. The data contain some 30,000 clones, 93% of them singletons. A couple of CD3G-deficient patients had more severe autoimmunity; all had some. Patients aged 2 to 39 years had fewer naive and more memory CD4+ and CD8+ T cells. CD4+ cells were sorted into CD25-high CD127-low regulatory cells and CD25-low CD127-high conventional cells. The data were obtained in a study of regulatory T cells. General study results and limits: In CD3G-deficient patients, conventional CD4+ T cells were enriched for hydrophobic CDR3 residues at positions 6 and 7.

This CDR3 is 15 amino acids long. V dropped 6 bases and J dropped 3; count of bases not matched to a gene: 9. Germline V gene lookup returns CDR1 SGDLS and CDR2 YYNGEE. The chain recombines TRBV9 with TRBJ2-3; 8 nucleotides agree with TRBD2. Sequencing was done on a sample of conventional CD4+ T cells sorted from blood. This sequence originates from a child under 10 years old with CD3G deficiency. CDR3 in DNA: TGTGCCAGCACCCCGGGACTAGGGGCGACAGATACGCAGTATTTT. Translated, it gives CASTPGLGATDTQYF.